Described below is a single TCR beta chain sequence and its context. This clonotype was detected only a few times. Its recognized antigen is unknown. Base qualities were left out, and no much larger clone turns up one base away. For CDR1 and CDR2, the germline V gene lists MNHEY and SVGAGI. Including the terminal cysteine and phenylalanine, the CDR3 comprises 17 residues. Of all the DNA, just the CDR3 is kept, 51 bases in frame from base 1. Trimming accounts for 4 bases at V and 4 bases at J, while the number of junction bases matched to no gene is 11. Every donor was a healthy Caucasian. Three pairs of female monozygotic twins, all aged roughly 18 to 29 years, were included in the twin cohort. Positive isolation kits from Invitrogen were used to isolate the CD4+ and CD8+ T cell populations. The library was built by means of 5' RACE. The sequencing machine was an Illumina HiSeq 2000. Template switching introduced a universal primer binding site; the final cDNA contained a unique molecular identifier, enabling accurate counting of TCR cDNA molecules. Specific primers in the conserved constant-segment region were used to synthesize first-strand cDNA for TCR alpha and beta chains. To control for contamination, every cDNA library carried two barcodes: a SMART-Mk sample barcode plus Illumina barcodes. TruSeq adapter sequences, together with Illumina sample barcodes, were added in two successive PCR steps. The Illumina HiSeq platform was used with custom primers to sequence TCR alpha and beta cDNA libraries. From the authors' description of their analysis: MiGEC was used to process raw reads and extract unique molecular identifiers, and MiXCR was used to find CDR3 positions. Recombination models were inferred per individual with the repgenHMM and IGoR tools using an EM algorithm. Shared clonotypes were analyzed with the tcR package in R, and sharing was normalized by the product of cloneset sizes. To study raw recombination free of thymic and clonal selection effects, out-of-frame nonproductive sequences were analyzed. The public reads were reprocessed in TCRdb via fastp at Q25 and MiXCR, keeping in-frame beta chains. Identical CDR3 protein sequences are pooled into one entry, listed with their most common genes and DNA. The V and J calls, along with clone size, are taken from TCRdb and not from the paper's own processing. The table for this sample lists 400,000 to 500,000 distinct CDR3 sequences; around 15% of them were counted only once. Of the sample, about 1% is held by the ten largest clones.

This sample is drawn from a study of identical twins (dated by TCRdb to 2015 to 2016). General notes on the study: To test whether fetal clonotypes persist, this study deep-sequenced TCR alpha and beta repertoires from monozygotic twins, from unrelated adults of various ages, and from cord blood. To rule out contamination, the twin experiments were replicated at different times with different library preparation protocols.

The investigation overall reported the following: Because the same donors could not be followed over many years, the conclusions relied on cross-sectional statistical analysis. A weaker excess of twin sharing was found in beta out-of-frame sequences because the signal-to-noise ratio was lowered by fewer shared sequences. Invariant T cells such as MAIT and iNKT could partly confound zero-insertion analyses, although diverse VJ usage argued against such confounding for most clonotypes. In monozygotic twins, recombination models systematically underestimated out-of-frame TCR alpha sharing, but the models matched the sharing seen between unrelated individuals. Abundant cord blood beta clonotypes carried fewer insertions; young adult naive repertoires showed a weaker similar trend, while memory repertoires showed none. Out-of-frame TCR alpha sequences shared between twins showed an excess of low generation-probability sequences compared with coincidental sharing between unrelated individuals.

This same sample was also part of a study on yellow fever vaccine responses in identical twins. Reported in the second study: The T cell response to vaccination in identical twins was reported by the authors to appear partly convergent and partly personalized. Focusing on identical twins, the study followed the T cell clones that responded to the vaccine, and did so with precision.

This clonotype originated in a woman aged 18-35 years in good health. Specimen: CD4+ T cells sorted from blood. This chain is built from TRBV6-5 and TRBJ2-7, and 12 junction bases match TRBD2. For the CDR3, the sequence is CASSFITTSGRKYEQYF. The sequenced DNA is TGTGCCAGCAGTTTCATTACGACTAGCGGGAGAAAATACGAGCAGTACTTC.